This T cell receptor (beta chain) emerged from a study of blood T cell repertoires in COVID-19 (dated by TCRdb to 2019 to 2021). About the full investigation: The collaborator samples originated in the United States, Italy and Spain and spanned the acute and convalescent phases of COVID-19. Where available, HLA class I and class II types were taken from metadata supplied by the sample provider and were not determined by assay-based typing. Subjects who had been exposed to COVID-19, were actively infected with it, or had recovered from it provided the deeply sampled blood TCRbeta repertoires that made up the dataset. Samples came from the ongoing ImmuneRACE study (first 160 participants) plus 1,254 subjects from 6 global collaborators. The prospective study material was composed of cDNA or gDNA derived from T cells, B-cell-depleted T cells, or PBMCs. The repertoires were released in a freely available public database meant as a resource for research on the immune response to SARS-CoV-2. Nearly every sample came with metadata listing a de-identified subject ID, COVID-19 status, age in years and sex.

Collaborating institutions collected whole blood in K2EDTA tubes following their own protocols. For TCRbeta analysis, collaborators shipped samples in one of three forms: frozen whole blood, isolated PBMCs, or DNA extracted from either of those sample types. Concerning this clone itself: The target of this receptor is not known. No much larger clonotype is one base removed from it; base qualities were not supplied.

What the work shows at the level of the full study, not this receptor alone: The quantity of clinical and demographic metadata differed by source and by participant and was supplied without curation.

At the junction V is shortened by 2 bases and J by 0 bases, with 4 bases in between. The germline V gene gives CDR1 as MDHEN and CDR2 as SYDVKM. There are 14 amino acids in the CDR3, from cysteine to phenylalanine inclusive. The entry retains the CDR3 DNA only, 42 bases that are in frame from base 1. TCRbeta CDR3 regions were amplified from genomic DNA using the immunoSEQ Assay, a bias-controlled multiplex PCR. Concerning the study's data processing: Nucleated cell counts per sample were estimated from amplification of reference gene primers within the assay. To quantify the absolute abundance of each unique TCRbeta CDR3 rearrangement, sequence reads were collapsed and filtered. For each sample, productive Simpson clonality was calculated as the square root of Simpson's diversity index over productive rearrangements. TCRdb re-hosts the immuneACCESS table, in-frame sequences only. Its copies lack some clones; in the studies checked, an unresolved V gene accounts for under half of them, and the cause for the rest is not known. That table furnishes V, J and clone size, whereas the DNA furnished D and trimming. In this sample the table shows some 490,000 clones, approximately 85% of which occur a single time. Of the sample, 3% to 4% is held by the ten largest clones.

The TCR comes from a human donor in a cohort sampled during active COVID-19. The chain couples TRBV28 to TRBJ1-4; no D gene can be assigned with confidence. The sequenced sample consisted of peripheral blood. At the DNA level, the sequence is TGTGCCAGCAGTTTAAGAGCAACTAATGAAAAACTGTTTTTT. Its amino acids are CASSLRATNEKLFF.